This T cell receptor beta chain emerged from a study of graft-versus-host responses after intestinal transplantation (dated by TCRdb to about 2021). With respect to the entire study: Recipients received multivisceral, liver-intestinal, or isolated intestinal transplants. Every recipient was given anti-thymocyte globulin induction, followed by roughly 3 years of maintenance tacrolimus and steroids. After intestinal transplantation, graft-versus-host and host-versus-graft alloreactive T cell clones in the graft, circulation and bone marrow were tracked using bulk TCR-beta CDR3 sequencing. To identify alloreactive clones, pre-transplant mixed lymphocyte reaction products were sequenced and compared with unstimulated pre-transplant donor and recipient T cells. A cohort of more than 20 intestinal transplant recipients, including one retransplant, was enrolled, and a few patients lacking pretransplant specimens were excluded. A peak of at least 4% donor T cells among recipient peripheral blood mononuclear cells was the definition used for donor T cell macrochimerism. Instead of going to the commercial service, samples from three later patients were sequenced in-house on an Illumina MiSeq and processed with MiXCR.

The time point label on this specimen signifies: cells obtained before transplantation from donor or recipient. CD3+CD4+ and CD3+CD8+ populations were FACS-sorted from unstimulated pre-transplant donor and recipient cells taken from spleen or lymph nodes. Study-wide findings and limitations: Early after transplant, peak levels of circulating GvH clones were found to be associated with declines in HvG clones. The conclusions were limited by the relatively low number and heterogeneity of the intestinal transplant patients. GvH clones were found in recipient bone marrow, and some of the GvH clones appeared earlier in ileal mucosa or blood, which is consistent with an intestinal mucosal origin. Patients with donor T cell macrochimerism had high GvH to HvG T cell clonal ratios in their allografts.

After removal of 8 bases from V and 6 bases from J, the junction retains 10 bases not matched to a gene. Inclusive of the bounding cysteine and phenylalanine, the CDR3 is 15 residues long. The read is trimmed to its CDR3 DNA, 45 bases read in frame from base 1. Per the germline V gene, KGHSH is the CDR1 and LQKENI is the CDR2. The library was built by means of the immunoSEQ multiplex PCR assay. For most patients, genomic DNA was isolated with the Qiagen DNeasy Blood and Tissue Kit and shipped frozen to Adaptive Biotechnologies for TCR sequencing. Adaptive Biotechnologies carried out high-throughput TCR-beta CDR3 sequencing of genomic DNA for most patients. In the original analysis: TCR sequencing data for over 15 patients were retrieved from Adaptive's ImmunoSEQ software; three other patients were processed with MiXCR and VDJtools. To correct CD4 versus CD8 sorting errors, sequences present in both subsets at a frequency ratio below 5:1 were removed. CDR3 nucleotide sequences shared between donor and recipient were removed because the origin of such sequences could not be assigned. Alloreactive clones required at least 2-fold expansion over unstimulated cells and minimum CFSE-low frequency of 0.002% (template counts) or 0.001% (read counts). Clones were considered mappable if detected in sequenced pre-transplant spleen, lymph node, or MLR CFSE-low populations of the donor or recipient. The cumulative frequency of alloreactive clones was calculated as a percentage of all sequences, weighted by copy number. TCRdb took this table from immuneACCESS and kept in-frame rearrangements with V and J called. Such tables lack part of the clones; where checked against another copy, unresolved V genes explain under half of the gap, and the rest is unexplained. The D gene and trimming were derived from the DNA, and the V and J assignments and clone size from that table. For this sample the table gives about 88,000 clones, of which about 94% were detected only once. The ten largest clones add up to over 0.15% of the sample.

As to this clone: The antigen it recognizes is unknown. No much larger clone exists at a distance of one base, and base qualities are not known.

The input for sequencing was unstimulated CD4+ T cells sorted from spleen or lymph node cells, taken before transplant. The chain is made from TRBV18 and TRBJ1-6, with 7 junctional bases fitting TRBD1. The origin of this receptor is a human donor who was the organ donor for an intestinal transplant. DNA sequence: TGTGCCAGCGCCACAGCACGACAGGGTAATTCACCCCTCCACTTT. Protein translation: CASATARQGNSPLHF. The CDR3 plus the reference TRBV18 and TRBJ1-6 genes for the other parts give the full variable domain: NAGVMQNPRHLVRRRGQEARLRCSPMKGHSHVYWYRQLPEEGLKFMVYLQKENIIDESGMPKERFSAEFPKEGPSILRIQQVVRGDSAAYFCASATARQGNSPLHFGNGTRLTVT.